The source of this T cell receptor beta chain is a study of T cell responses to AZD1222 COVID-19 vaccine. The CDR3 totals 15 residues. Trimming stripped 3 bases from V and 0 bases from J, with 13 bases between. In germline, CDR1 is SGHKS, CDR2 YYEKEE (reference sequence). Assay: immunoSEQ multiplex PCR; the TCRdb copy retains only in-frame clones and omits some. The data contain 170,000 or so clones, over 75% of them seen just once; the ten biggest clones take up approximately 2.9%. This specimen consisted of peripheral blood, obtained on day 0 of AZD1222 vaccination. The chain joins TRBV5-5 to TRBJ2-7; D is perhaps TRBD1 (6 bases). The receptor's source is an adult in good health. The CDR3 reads CASSSRTGISYEQYF. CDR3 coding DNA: TGTGCCAGCAGCTCCCGAACAGGGATCTCCTACGAGCAGTACTTC. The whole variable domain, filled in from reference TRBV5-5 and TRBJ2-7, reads DAGVTQSPTHLIKTRGQQVTLRCSPISGHKSVSWYQQVLGQGPQFIFQYYEKEERGRGNFPDRFSARQFPNYSSELNVNALLLGDSALYLCASSSRTGISYEQYFGPGTRLTVT.